Shown below are 12 T cell receptor beta chains from a single sample sequenced in a study of T cell repertoires in cytomegalovirus infection. TCRdb processed the reads anew with MiXCR; each CDR3 protein has one entry. The data hold approximately 750,000 distinct CDR3 sequences, with under 40% observed a single time. The material sequenced was PBMCs. These receptors originate from a human donor in good health (CMV status not recorded). Some clones in this sample may be carry-over from other donors' samples.

This chain uses TRBV7-2 with TRBJ1-1; D is unresolved. This CDR3 is 14 amino acids long. Trimming stripped 5 bases from V and 6 bases from J, with 16 bases between. Germline V CDR1 and CDR2: SGHTA, FQGNSA. The CDR3 DNA reads as TGTGCCAGCAGCAGCCAAGGCGGTTCTTCTGAAGCTTTCTTT. Its translation is CASSSQGGSSEAFF.

The chain employs TRBV28 and TRBJ1-2; D perhaps matches TRBD1 (5 bases). Between the trimmed V and J ends, which lost 5 bases and 5 bases, there was a span of 15 bases. This CDR3 has 14 residues. Germline CDR1 MDHEN, CDR2 SYDVKM. The CDR3 DNA follows: TGTGCCAGCAGTCCTAGTCTCGGGACTTATGGCTACACCTTC. Protein sequence: CASSPSLGTYGYTF.

This clonotype was picked up a small number of times. The rearrangement uses TRBV5-5 and TRBJ1-3; D not certain. The V end was cut by 1 base, the J end by 0 bases, with 8 bases between. CDR3 length: 15 residues. Germline loops: CDR1 SGHKS, CDR2 YYEKEE (reference sequence). CDR3 protein: CASSLRRVSGNTIYF. DNA for the CDR3: TGTGCCAGCAGCTTGAGGAGGGTCTCTGGAAACACCATATATTTT.

At least ten counts were recorded for this clonotype. This rearrangement joins TRBV7-9 to TRBJ1-4, with D maybe TRBD1 (6 bases). This CDR3 has 17 amino acids. Germline values: CDR1 SEHNR, CDR2 FQNEAQ (reference sequence). V lost 4 bases and J 6 bases, leaving 21 bases between the germline ends. In DNA, the CDR3 is TGTGCCAGCAGCTCCTCCTCCCTCCGGGGGCCATATGAAAAACTGTTTTTT. This encodes CASSSSSLRGPYEKLFF.

The V call is TRBV6-5, the J call TRBJ2-7; 7 positions agree with TRBD1. Germline values: CDR1 MNHEY, CDR2 SVGAGI. V lost 5 bases and J lost 4; bases outside the gene matches: 5. This CDR3 contains 13 residues. CDR3 in DNA: TGTGCCAGCAGTCCATGGGACAGTTACGAGCAGTACTTC. It specifies CASSPWDSYEQYF.

The chain joins TRBV24-1 to TRBJ2-1; the D is unclear. The germline V and J ends were trimmed by 1 base and 6 bases, with 9 bases remaining between them. From germline, CDR1 is KGHDR and CDR2 SFDVKD. The CDR3 has 14 residues. The chain's CDR3 is CATSDLATGNEQFF. CDR3 nucleotide sequence: TGTGCCACCAGTGATTTAGCTACGGGCAATGAGCAGTTCTTC.

The DNA of the CDR3 is TGCAGTGCTCCCTCCCGGAGGGGGCGTTCACCCCTCCACTTT. It encodes CSAPSRRGRSPLHF. The chain is built from TRBV20-1 and TRBJ1-6; 7 bases match TRBD1. CDR3 size: 14 residues. Germline assignment: CDR1 DFQATT and CDR2 SNEGSKA (reference sequence). Trimming took 5 bases from V and 9 from J; bases not matched to a gene: 10.

This clonotype was seen more than once but under ten times. The chain recombines TRBV6-6 with TRBJ2-3; 8 nucleotides agree with TRBD2. Trimming took 2 bases from V and 8 from J; bases not matched to a gene: 27. Germline V gene sequence: CDR1 MNHNY, CDR2 SVGAGI (reference sequence). This CDR3 spans 21 amino acids. DNA of the CDR3: TGTGCCAGCAGTTACCCGAGCGGGGGAGCGGAATTACACACAGGTCAAAGTACGCAGTATTTT. As protein: CASSYPSGGAELHTGQSTQYF.

This clonotype was detected a few times. Sequence at one end of the junction differs from germline and may be a read error. This rearrangement joins TRBV5-6 to TRBJ2-1; a possible D gene is TRBD2 (7 bases). Germline CDR1 and CDR2: SGHDT and YYEEEE. This CDR3 contains 12 residues. The CDR3 loop is CASSEDSGGAIF. CDR3 DNA: TGTGCCAGCAGCGAAGACTCGGGGGGCGCGATCTTC.

This chain joins TRBV7-6 and TRBJ2-2; the D gene is possibly TRBD1 (6 bases). The CDR3 has 16 amino acids. Germline loops: CDR1 SGHVS, CDR2 FNYEAQ. V lost 3 bases and J 3 bases, leaving 14 bases between the germline ends. This CDR3 is CASSLITGLDTGELFF. CDR3 in DNA: TGTGCCAGCAGCTTGATCACAGGGCTGGACACCGGGGAGCTGTTTTTT.

This clonotype was detected many times. CDR3 nucleotides: TGTGCCAGCAGTCGTCGTCCCGGACAAATGAACACTGAAGCTTTCTTT. This codes for CASSRRPGQMNTEAFF. The chain links TRBV7-6 to TRBJ1-1; possible D gene TRBD1, 5 bases. Germline V lookup: CDR1 SGHVS, CDR2 FNYEAQ. CDR3 length: 16 residues. The V and J ends lost 6 bases and 0 bases respectively, with 17 bases between them.

The V and J genes are TRBV5-6 and TRBJ1-6; no reliable D call. From germline, CDR1 is SGHDT and CDR2 YYEEEE. The CDR3 loop spans 12 amino acids. The V and J ends lost 5 bases and 12 bases respectively, with 12 bases between them. The CDR3 DNA reads TGTGCCAGCAGTACGGCGGTGCGACCCCTCCACTTT. Its protein is CASSTAVRPLHF.